This T cell receptor beta chain was captured by sequencing in a study of human T cells and chemical hapten exposure. J gave up 4 bases and V 5 bases, and 6 bases lay outside the gene matches. CDR1 is DFQATT and CDR2 is SNEGSKA in the germline V gene (reference sequence). The CDR3 runs 16 residues. TCRdb independently ran MiXCR on the RACE reads; one entry per CDR3 protein. The sample has 190,000 or so distinct CDR3 sequences, 24% seen once; the top ten hold about 2.3%. Time point defined: patch test 3, about 24 weeks after DPC sensitization. Treatment meaning: therapeutic diphenylcyclopropenone sensitization with weekly scalp DPC. Prior to each patch test being applied, blood was drawn.

The V and J genes are TRBV20-1 and TRBJ2-1, with 15 positions matching TRBD2. The sample was whole blood, taken in connection with sensitization to the hapten diphenylcyclopropenone (DPC). This TCR derives from a middle-aged woman with alopecia areata. Some clones in this sample may be carry-over from other donors' samples. CDR3 sequence (DNA): TGCAGTGCTGGACTAGCGGGAGGGCCCGTGTACAATGAGCAGTTCTTC. Residues: CSAGLAGGPVYNEQFF.